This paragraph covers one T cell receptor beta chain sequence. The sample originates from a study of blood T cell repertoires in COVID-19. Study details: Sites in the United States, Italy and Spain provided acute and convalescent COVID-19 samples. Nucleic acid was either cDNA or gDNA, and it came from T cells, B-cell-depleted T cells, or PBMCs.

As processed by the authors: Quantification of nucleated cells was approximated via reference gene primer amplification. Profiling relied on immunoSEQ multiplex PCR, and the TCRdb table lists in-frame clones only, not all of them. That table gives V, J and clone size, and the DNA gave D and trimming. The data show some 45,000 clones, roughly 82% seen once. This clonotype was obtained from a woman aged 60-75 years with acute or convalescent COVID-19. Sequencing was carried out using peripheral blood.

Here the CDR3 reads CAWRSTGDSNQPQHF. In DNA, the CDR3 is TGTGCCTGGAGATCCACAGGGGATAGCAATCAGCCCCAGCATTTT. The rearrangement joins TRBV30 to TRBJ1-5; 7 bases match TRBD1. CDR1 and CDR2 from the germline V gene are GTSNPN and SVGIG (reference sequence). Germline trimming cut 3 bases from V and 0 bases from J; bases unmatched to any gene: 5. This CDR3 comprises 15 residues.